This T cell receptor beta chain was profiled in a study of T cell changes during pregnancy in multiple sclerosis. This clone was seen just once. In germline, CDR1 is SEHNR, CDR2 FQNEAQ (reference sequence). The CDR3 runs 16 residues. Trimming stripped 0 bases from V and 11 bases from J, with 17 bases between. Profiling relied on immunoSEQ multiplex PCR, and the TCRdb table lists in-frame clones only, not all of them. The sample holds fewer than 90,000 clones; around 90% are singletons and the top ten take 0.65% to 1%. This receptor was taken from a female donor with multiple sclerosis, enrolled in a pregnancy study. The sequences come from peripheral blood, collected in the second trimester of pregnancy. This chain links TRBV7-9 with TRBJ1-6; a weak D match, TRBD1 (6 bases). The CDR3 loop is CASSLALRDIPAPLHF. The CDR3 coding sequence is TGTGCCAGCAGCTTAGCGCTTCGGGACATCCCGGCACCCCTCCACTTT.